Following are 29 T cell receptor beta chains from one sample sequenced in a study of early T cells in non-severe SARS-CoV-2 infection. A single record per CDR3 protein comes from TCRdb applying MiXCR to the 5' RACE reads. The data contain around 80,000 distinct CDR3 sequences, approximately 13% of them singletons. The sequenced sample consisted of whole blood. Source of these receptors: an adult who was a healthcare worker with PCR-confirmed SARS-CoV-2 infection or an uninfected control (not recorded which).

V gene TRBV5-1 combines with J gene TRBJ2-5; tentative D call: TRBD2 (6 bases). The length of the CDR3 is 16 residues. Trimming removed 0 bases at V and 1 base at J, with 13 bases between. Germline assignment: CDR1 SGHRS and CDR2 YFSETQ. CDR3: CASSLGLAAGQETQYF. The CDR3 coding sequence is TGCGCCAGCAGCTTGGGGCTAGCAGCGGGCCAAGAGACCCAGTACTTC.

Ten or more counts support this clonotype. The chain recombines TRBV12-3 or TRBV12-4 with TRBJ2-7, with D perhaps being TRBD1 or TRBD2 (5 bases each). This CDR3 comprises 15 residues. V dropped 6 bases and J dropped 6 bases, with 21 bases sitting between them. CDR3 amino acids: CASRVGTSKPSEQYF. The CDR3 DNA sequence: TGTGCCAGCAGAGTCGGGACCTCAAAACCAAGCGAGCAGTACTTC.

The CDR3 protein is CSVSRNTEAFF. CDR3 DNA: TGCAGCGTCTCCAGGAACACTGAAGCTTTCTTT. The chain has TRBV29-1 and TRBJ1-1; D remains unclear. This CDR3 contains 11 residues. Per germline, CDR1 SQVTM and CDR2 ANQGSEA. V lost 6 bases and J lost 1, with 6 bases in between. The entire variable domain, with the rest obtained from reference TRBV29-1 and TRBJ1-1, is as follows: SAVISQKPSRDICQRGTSLTIQCQVDSQVTMMFWYRQQPGQSLTLIATANQGSEATYESGFVIDKFPISRPNLTFSTLTVSNMSPEDSSIYLCSVSRNTEAFFGQGTRLTVV.

CDR3 in DNA: TGTGCCAGCAGCCGGCAGGCCCAGGGCTTTGAAAAACTGTTTTTT. Its protein product is CASSRQAQGFEKLFF. The rearrangement joins TRBV6-5 to TRBJ1-4, with D maybe TRBD1 (5 bases). The V gene lost 6 bases and the J gene lost 7 bases, with 18 bases spanning the gap. The CDR3 consists of 15 residues. In germline, CDR1 is MNHEY, CDR2 SVGAGI.

The CDR3: CAWSLPQGEAFF. The CDR3 DNA follows: TGTGCCTGGAGCTTACCTCAGGGGGAAGCTTTCTTT. V is TRBV30 and J is TRBJ1-1; tentatively, D is TRBD1 (6 bases). CDR1 and CDR2 (germline): GTSNPN, SVGIG (reference sequence). The CDR3 has 12 residues. Trimming cost V 3 bases and J 8 bases, with 13 bases left between them.

J is TRBJ2-5 and V is TRBV29-1; 9 nucleotides match TRBD1. Trimming at V came to 7 bases and at J to 1 base, leaving 7 bases not matched to a gene. CDR1 and CDR2 (germline): SQVTM, ANQGSEA. The CDR3 length is 14 residues. This CDR3 is CSAPGQGGQETQYF. DNA for the CDR3: TGCAGCGCACCGGGACAGGGCGGCCAAGAGACCCAGTACTTC.

J is TRBJ2-7 and V is TRBV29-1; perhaps TRBD1 as D (5 bases). Per germline, CDR1 SQVTM and CDR2 ANQGSEA. CDR3 length: 13 residues. The V and J ends lost 4 bases and 0 bases respectively, with 10 bases between them. CDR3 coding DNA: TGCAGCGTTGCTACAGGCTACTCCTACGAGCAGTACTTC. Translation gives CSVATGYSYEQYF.

This clonotype was observed many times. This rearrangement joins TRBV29-1 to TRBJ1-4, with a tentative D call TRBD1 (5 bases). CDR3 length: 12 residues. Deletions cut 3 bases from V and 11 bases from J, with 13 bases between. Germline V lookup: CDR1 SQVTM, CDR2 ANQGSEA. Written as DNA, the CDR3 is TGCAGCGTTGAGGAGACGCAGGGTAAACTGTTTTTT. Translating gives CSVEETQGKLFF.

The J gene is TRBJ2-5, the V gene TRBV29-1; D remains unclear. Germline lookup yields CDR1 SQVTM and CDR2 ANQGSEA. The CDR3 consists of 11 residues. The V gene lost 6 bases and the J gene lost 2 bases, with 7 bases spanning the gap. DNA for the CDR3: TGCAGCGTAAGGCGACAAGAGACCCAGTACTTC. Protein: CSVRRQETQYF.

This clonotype appeared a few times. This sequence joins TRBV19 and TRBJ1-5; TRBD1 is a possible D gene (6 bases). V was pared by 5 bases and J by 4 bases, with 12 bases between. The CDR3 consists of 14 residues. The germline V gene encodes CDR1 LNHDA and CDR2 SQIVND (reference sequence). CDR3 protein: CASSWGARNQPQHF. In DNA form, the CDR3 reads TGTGCCAGTAGTTGGGGGGCTAGAAATCAGCCCCAGCATTTT. Looking up the rest from reference TRBV19 and TRBJ1-5 gives the full variable domain: DGGITQSPKYLFRKEGQNVTLSCEQNLNHDAMYWYRQDPGQGLRLIYYSQIVNDFQKGDIAEGYSVSREKKESFPLTVTSAQKNPTAFYLCASSWGARNQPQHFGDGTRLSIL.

This clonotype was seen a few times. The chain employs TRBV5-4 and TRBJ2-2; D is possibly TRBD1 (5 bases). Trimming stripped 0 bases from V and 6 bases from J, with 9 bases between. Germline values: CDR1 SGHNT, CDR2 YYREEE (reference sequence). The CDR3 consists of 14 residues. This CDR3 is CASSLGQYAGELFF. CDR3 coding DNA: TGTGCCAGCAGCTTGGGACAGTACGCCGGGGAGCTGTTTTTT.

This clonotype was recorded at least ten times. The CDR3 spells CASSWGLLGETQYF. The CDR3 DNA reads TGTGCCAGCAGCTGGGGACTGCTGGGGGAGACCCAGTACTTC. The chain uses TRBV11-2 and TRBJ2-5; D is possibly TRBD2 (6 bases). V was cut by 4 bases and J by 5 bases, with 14 bases left in between. The CDR3 contains 14 residues. Germline V gives CDR1 SGHAT, CDR2 FQNNGV.

The chain has TRBV10-3 and TRBJ2-6; perhaps TRBD1 as D (5 bases). V was cut by 8 bases and J by 0 bases, with 8 bases left in between. The CDR3 sequence is 14 residues long. Germline V gene data show CDR1 as ENHRY and CDR2 as SYGVKD. In DNA, the CDR3 is TGTGCCATCGGAAGGGGCTCTGGGGCCAACGTCCTGACTTTC. It is translated as CAIGRGSGANVLTF.

This clonotype turned up a few times. V usage is TRBV20-1 and J usage is TRBJ2-7; D not certain. Germline CDR1 reads DFQATT; CDR2 reads SNEGSKA (reference sequence). The CDR3 runs 12 residues. Trimming took off 5 bases at V and 3 bases at J, with 11 bases between the two ends. The CDR3 protein is CSAGGRHYEQYF. CDR3 nucleotide sequence: TGCAGTGCTGGCGGCCGCCACTACGAGCAGTACTTC.

The table lists this clonotype with many counts. This rearrangement joins TRBV12-3 or TRBV12-4 to TRBJ1-5; tentative D call: TRBD1 (6 bases). This CDR3 has 15 amino acids. Trimming stripped 6 bases from V and 2 bases from J, with 14 bases between. The CDR3 spells CASRLQGTGNQPQHF. The CDR3 DNA follows: TGTGCCAGCAGGCTCCAGGGGACTGGCAATCAGCCCCAGCATTTT.

This clonotype was seen a few times. This chain connects TRBV11-2 to TRBJ1-6; TRBD1 might be the D (5 bases). The CDR3 runs 13 residues. The ends were cut back, 6 bases at V and 9 bases at J, with 12 bases in the middle. The germline V gene encodes CDR1 SGHAT and CDR2 FQNNGV. CDR3: CASSFQQGSPLHF. The CDR3 DNA sequence: TGTGCCAGCAGTTTTCAGCAGGGTTCACCCCTCCACTTT. Together with reference TRBV11-2 and TRBJ1-6, the CDR3 gives the full variable domain: EAGVAQSPRYKIIEKRQSVAFWCNPISGHATLYWYQQILGQGPKLLIQFQNNGVVDDSQLPKDRFSAERLKGVDSTLKIQPAKLEDSAVYLCASSFQQGSPLHFGNGTRLTVT.

This clonotype was recorded at least ten times. This rearrangement joins TRBV5-6 to TRBJ2-5; a weak D match, TRBD1 (6 bases). This CDR3 has 16 amino acids. CDR1 SGHDT and CDR2 YYEEEE come from the germline V gene. V was shortened by 0 bases and J by 1 base, with 13 bases between the two germline ends. The CDR3 here is CASSLDGWDTQETQYF. The CDR3 bases are TGTGCCAGCAGCTTGGATGGTTGGGACACCCAAGAGACCCAGTACTTC.

Ten or more counts support this clonotype. J is TRBJ1-1 and V is TRBV30; perhaps TRBD1 as D (6 bases). V dropped 4 bases and J dropped 7 bases, with 16 bases sitting between them. Germline lookup yields CDR1 GTSNPN and CDR2 SVGIG (reference sequence). CDR3 length: 13 residues. The CDR3 loop is CAWKTDRIYEAFF. CDR3 nucleotides: TGTGCCTGGAAAACGGACAGAATTTATGAAGCTTTCTTT.

The rearrangement links TRBV3-1 to TRBJ2-5, with D hard to call. There are 17 residues in the CDR3. Trimming left V 0 bases short and J 1 base short, with 15 bases between. Germline CDR1 and CDR2: LGHDT and YNNKEL (reference sequence). The CDR3 loop is CASSQDPGPWGQETQYF. CDR3 DNA sequence: TGTGCCAGCAGCCAAGACCCTGGGCCGTGGGGCCAAGAGACCCAGTACTTC.

This clonotype has more than one count but fewer than ten. Here the CDR3 DNA reads TGCGCCAGCAGCCTCCGGGACAGGGGGCCTGAGCAGTTCTTC. As protein: CASSLRDRGPEQFF. The chain is built from TRBV5-1 and TRBJ2-1; 12 bases match TRBD1. The CDR3 runs 14 residues. Unmatched junction bases numbered 5, after V lost 4 bases and J lost 9 bases. Germline V CDR1 and CDR2: SGHRS, YFSETQ.

This clonotype was seen many times. The chain combines TRBV18 with TRBJ1-2; 10 bases align to TRBD1. Germline assignment: CDR1 KGHSH and CDR2 LQKENI. The CDR3 loop spans 14 amino acids. The J segment lost 8 bases and the V segment lost 3 bases, leaving 6 bases of the junction unmatched. CDR3 protein: CASSPGTGEYGYTF. The CDR3 region has the DNA TGTGCCAGCTCACCGGGGACAGGGGAGTACGGCTACACCTTC.

The table lists this clonotype with a few counts. V usage is TRBV27 and J usage is TRBJ2-1, with 9 bases aligning to TRBD1. CDR3 length equals 14 residues. From germline, CDR1 is MNHEY and CDR2 SMNVEV (reference sequence). V shed 8 bases and J 1 base; nucleotides not matched to a gene: 3. The CDR3 reads CASVQGASYNEQFF. The CDR3 region has the DNA TGTGCCAGCGTACAGGGGGCATCCTACAATGAGCAGTTCTTC.

The chain uses TRBV30 and TRBJ1-5; D gene unclear. This CDR3 has 13 amino acids. Germline-derived CDR1 and CDR2 are GTSNPN and SVGIG (reference sequence). V lost 2 bases to trimming and J lost 5 bases, with 10 bases between them. DNA of the CDR3: TGTGCCTGGAGTCAGGCAGTAGATCAGCCCCAGCATTTT. It encodes CAWSQAVDQPQHF.

This clonotype was recorded a few times. The CDR3 spells CASSLASPTSGASKQYF. The CDR3 DNA is TGTGCCAGCAGCTTAGCTTCCCCGACTTCCGGGGCAAGCAAGCAGTACTTC. The chain joins TRBV11-2 to TRBJ2-7; D assignment may be TRBD1 or TRBD2 (5 bases each). The V and J ends lost 1 base and 8 bases respectively, with 24 bases between them. The CDR3 consists of 17 residues. The germline V gene has CDR1 SGHAT and CDR2 FQNNGV.

The chain carries TRBV9 and TRBJ1-1; TRBD1 is a possible D gene (5 bases). The V gene lost 2 bases and the J gene lost 6 bases, with 14 bases spanning the gap. CDR3 length: 14 amino acids. Germline values: CDR1 SGDLS, CDR2 YYNGEE. The CDR3 DNA sequence: TGTGCCAGCAGCGTCAGGGCTTTCGGGGCTGAAGCTTTCTTT. It yields the protein CASSVRAFGAEAFF.

This clonotype was seen repeatedly, ten times or more. The rearrangement joins TRBV7-3 to TRBJ1-1, with D hard to call. This CDR3 is 13 amino acids long. V lost 2 bases and J 6 bases, leaving 10 bases between the germline ends. CDR1 and CDR2 from the germline V gene are SGHTA and FQGTGA. Here the CDR3 DNA reads TGTGCCAGCAGCTTAGCCCCCGGGGCTGAAGCTTTCTTT. Residues: CASSLAPGAEAFF. The entire variable domain, with the rest obtained from reference TRBV7-3 and TRBJ1-1, is as follows: GAGVSQTPSNKVTEKGKYVELRCDPISGHTALYWYRQSLGQGPEFLIYFQGTGAADDSGLPNDRFFAVRPEGSVSTLKIQRTERGDSAVYLCASSLAPGAEAFFGQGTRLTVV.

This clonotype was recorded many times. This chain connects TRBV5-1 to TRBJ2-2; D remains ambiguous. Trimming cost V 4 bases and J 6 bases, with 13 bases left between them. The CDR3 loop spans 14 amino acids. Germline loops: CDR1 SGHRS, CDR2 YFSETQ. The CDR3: CASSRQQIAGELFF. DNA of the CDR3: TGCGCCAGCAGCCGGCAGCAAATAGCCGGGGAGCTGTTTTTT.

The chain links TRBV7-2 to TRBJ2-2, with 11 bases that match TRBD1. V shed 5 bases and J 4 bases; nucleotides not matched to a gene: 3. Germline CDR1 is SGHTA and CDR2 is FQGNSA. The CDR3 extends over 15 amino acids. The CDR3: CASSPGQGATGELFF. CDR3 nucleotides: TGTGCCAGCAGCCCCGGACAGGGGGCCACCGGGGAGCTGTTTTTT.

This clonotype was recorded a few times. The chain couples TRBV5-1 to TRBJ1-1; a possible D gene is TRBD1 (6 bases). Trimming removed 0 bases from V and 2 bases from J, with 11 bases in between. Germline V CDR1 and CDR2: SGHRS, YFSETQ. The CDR3 extends over 15 amino acids. This CDR3 reads CASSLETGLNTEAFF. The CDR3, as DNA: TGCGCCAGCAGCTTGGAAACAGGGCTTAACACTGAAGCTTTCTTT.